Here is one T cell receptor (beta chain) with its context. Germline loops: CDR1 DFQATT, CDR2 SNEGSKA (reference sequence). CDR3 size: 11 residues. V was clipped by 6 bases and J by 3 bases, with 9 bases between them. This record comes from a study of control samples from healthy donors and cancer patients. Sequencing used immunoSEQ multiplex PCR; TCRdb keeps in-frame clones, though not all of them. The sample yields some 130,000 clones, approximately 94% seen once. This receptor was taken from a middle-aged man with head and neck cancer. The chain has TRBV20-1 and TRBJ2-7, with D hard to call. Sequencing used PBMCs. The CDR3, as DNA: TGCAGTGCCCCGACGTACTACGAGCAGTACTTC. Translating it yields CSAPTYYEQYF.